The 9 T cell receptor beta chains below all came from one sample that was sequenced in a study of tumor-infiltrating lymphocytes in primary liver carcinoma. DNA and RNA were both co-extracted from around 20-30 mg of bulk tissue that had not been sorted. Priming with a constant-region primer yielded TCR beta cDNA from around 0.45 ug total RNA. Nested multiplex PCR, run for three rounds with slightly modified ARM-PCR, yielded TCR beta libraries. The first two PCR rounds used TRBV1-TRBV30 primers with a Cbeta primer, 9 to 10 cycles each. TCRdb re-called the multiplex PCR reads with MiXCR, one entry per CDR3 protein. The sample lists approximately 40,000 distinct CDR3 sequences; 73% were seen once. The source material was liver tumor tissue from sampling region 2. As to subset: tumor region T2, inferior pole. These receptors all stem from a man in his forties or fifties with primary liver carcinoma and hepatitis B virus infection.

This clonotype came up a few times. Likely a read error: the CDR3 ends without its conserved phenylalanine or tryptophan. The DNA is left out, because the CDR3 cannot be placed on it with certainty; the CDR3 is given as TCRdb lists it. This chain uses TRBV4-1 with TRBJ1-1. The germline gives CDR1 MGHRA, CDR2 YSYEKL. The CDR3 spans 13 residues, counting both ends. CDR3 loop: CASSQALRGFLFL.

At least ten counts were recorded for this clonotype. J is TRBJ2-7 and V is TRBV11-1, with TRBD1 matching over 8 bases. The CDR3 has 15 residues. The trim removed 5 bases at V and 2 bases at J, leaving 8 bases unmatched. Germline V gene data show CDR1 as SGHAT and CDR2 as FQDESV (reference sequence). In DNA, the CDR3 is TGTGCCAGCAGCCCGCCTCCAGGGGGCGCCTACGAGCAGTACTTC. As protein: CASSPPPGGAYEQYF.

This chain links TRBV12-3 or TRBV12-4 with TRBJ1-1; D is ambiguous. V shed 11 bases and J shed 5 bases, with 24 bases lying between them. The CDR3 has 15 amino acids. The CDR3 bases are TGTGCCGGCGGTTTAGTCTCAGGCCAAGGAACTGAAGCTTTCTTT. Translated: CAGGLVSGQGTEAFF.

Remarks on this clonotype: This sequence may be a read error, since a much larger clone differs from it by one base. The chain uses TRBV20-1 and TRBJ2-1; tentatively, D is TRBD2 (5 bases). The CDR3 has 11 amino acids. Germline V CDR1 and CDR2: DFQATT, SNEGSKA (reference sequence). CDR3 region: CRPRGSGKQFF. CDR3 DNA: TGCAGGCCGAGAGGCTCGGGGAAGCAGTTCTTC.

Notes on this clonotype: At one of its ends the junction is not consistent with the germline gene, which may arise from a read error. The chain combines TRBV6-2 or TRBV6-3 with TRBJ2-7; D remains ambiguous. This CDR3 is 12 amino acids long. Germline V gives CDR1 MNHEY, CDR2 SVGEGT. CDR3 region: CASSISSYEQCF. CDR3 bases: TGCGCCAGCAGTATATCCTCCTACGAGCAGTGCTTC.

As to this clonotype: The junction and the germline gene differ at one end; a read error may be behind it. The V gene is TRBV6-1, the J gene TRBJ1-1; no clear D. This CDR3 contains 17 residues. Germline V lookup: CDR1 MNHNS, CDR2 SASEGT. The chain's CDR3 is CDSSEAQLGRLNTKVFF. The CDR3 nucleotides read TGTGACAGCAGTGAAGCGCAATTAGGCAGGCTGAACACTAAAGTTTTCTTT.

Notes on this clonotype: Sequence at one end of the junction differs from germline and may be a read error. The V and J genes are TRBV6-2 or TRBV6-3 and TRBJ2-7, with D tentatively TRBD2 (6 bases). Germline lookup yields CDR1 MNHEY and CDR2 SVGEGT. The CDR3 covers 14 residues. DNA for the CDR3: TGTGTCAGCAACCCTGGAGGGGTTAGAGGCGAGGAGTACTTC. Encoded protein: CVSNPGGVRGEEYF.

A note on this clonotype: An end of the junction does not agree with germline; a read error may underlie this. The CDR3 protein is CANSDLLAGETGELFF. In nucleotides, the CDR3 is TGTGCCAACAGTGACCTCCTAGCGGGAGAAACCGGGGAGCTATTTTTT. V usage is TRBV25-1 and J usage is TRBJ2-2, with 10 bases lining up with TRBD2. This CDR3 has 16 residues. Germline lookup yields CDR1 MGHDK and CDR2 SYGVNS.

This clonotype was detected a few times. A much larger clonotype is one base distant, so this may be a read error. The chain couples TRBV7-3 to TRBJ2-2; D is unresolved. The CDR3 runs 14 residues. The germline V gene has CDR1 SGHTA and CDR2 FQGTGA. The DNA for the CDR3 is TGTGTCAGCAGCTTAGATCCTCACACCGGGGAGCTGTTTTTT. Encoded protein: CVSSLDPHTGELFF.